The present entry profiles one T cell receptor (beta chain) with its context. Its antigen is not identified. The data were obtained in a study of human thymus T cells. The CDR3 extends over 15 amino acids. Germline CDR1 and CDR2: MNHNS and SASEGT. Trimming took 8 bases from V and 3 from J; bases not matched to a gene: 9. Corrective cardiac operations yielded the resected thymus tissue. The sample donors, healthy Finnish infants, were having corrective surgery for congenital heart defects. Assay: immunoSEQ multiplex PCR; the TCRdb copy retains only in-frame clones and omits some. The sample lists roughly 77,000 clones; roughly 95% were seen once. Study results and caveats: V and J gene usage appeared biased in thymic and blood repertoires.

The sequencing input was thymus tissue. The chain is built from TRBV6-1 and TRBJ2-2, with 7 bases fitting TRBD1. This receptor was obtained from a girl less than two years old with a congenital heart defect but otherwise immunologically healthy. The CDR3 DNA reads as TGTGCCAGCCTGCTCCGGGACAGAGACACCGGGGAGCTGTTTTTT. Encoded protein: CASLLRDRDTGELFF.